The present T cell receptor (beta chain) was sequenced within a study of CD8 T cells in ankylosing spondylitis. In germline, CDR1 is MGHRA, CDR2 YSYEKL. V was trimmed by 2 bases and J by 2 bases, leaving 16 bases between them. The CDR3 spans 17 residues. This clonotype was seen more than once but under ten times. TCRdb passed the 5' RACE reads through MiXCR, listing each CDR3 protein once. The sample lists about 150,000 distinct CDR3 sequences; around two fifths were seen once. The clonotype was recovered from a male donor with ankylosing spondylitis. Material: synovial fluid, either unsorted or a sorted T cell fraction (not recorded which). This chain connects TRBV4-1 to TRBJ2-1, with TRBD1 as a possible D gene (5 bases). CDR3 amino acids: CASSQLLGARAYNEQFF. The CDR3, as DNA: TGCGCCAGCAGCCAACTGCTAGGGGCCAGGGCCTACAATGAGCAGTTCTTC.